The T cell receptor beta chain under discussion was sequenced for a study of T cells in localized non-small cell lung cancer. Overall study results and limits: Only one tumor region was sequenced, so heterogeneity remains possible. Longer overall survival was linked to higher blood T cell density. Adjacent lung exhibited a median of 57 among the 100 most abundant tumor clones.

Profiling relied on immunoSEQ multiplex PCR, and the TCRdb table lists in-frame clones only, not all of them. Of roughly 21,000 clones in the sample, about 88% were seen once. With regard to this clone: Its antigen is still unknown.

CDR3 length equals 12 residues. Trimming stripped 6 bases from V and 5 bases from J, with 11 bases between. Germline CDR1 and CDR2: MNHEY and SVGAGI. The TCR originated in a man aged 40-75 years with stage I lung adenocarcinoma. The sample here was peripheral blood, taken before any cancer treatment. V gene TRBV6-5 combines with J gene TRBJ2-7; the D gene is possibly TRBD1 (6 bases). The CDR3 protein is CASRFQGNEQYF. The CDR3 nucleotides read TGTGCCAGCAGATTCCAGGGGAACGAGCAGTACTTC.